This passage covers 27 T cell receptor beta chains from one sample sequenced in a study of blood T cells in healthy people across ages (dated by TCRdb to 2013 to 2016). The library was generated by 5' RACE. TCRdb shows the sequencer as Illumina HiSeq 2500. A second PCR of roughly 6 to 12 cycles was performed with a sample-barcoded 5' primer and a J-beta primer mix. The raw public reads went through TCRdb reprocessing: fastp at Q25, MiXCR clone calling, in-frame beta chains kept. Each CDR3 protein appears once, grouped with its most common genes and DNA. Recorded for this sample are 600,000 or so distinct CDR3 sequences; 21% of them occurred a single time. The leading ten clones occupy approximately 3.7% of the sample. Sequenced: blood. Receptors were obtained from a man aged 65-85 years in good health.

The chain couples TRBV19 to TRBJ1-2, with TRBD1 identical over 9 bases. The CDR3 is 15 amino acids. Looked up from germline, CDR1 is LNHDA and CDR2 is SQIVND (reference sequence). Trimming cost V 6 bases and J 6 bases; bases outside gene matches: 11. CDR3 sequence (DNA): TGTGCCAGTAGCAGGGGACAGGGCGTGCTTCATGGCTACACCTTC. Translation gives CASSRGQGVLHGYTF. The full variable domain, rest sourced from reference TRBV19 and TRBJ1-2, is DGGITQSPKYLFRKEGQNVTLSCEQNLNHDAMYWYRQDPGQGLRLIYYSQIVNDFQKGDIAEGYSVSREKKESFPLTVTSAQKNPTAFYLCASSRGQGVLHGYTFGSGTRLTVV.

Of note for this clonotype: The junction differs from germline at one of its ends, possibly a read error. V is TRBV28 and J is TRBJ2-7; D gene ambiguous. This CDR3 is 14 amino acids long. The V gene's germline CDR1 is MDHEN and CDR2 SYDVKM. The CDR3, as DNA: TGTGCCAGCAGTTTGAGTCCTACTACCTACAAGCAGTACTTC. Its translation is CASSLSPTTYKQYF.

This chain uses TRBV14 with TRBJ2-5; D may be TRBD1 or TRBD2 (5 bases each). The assigned J gene may be wrong: the sequence end matches TRBJ2-1 better. The CDR3 length is 17 residues. Germline V gene lookup returns CDR1 SGHDN and CDR2 FVKESK. The CDR3 here is CASSQEWVGPLGNEQFF. The CDR3 DNA is TGTGCCAGCAGCCAAGAATGGGTGGGACCCCTCGGCAATGAGCAGTTCTTC.

This clonotype was seen only a few times. This chain connects TRBV29-1 to TRBJ2-1; 7 bases map to TRBD1. V lost 7 bases and J lost 5; bases outside the gene matches: 8. The CDR3 runs to 13 residues. Germline values: CDR1 SQVTM, CDR2 ANQGSEA. CDR3 loop: CSAGTVANNEQFF. CDR3 DNA: TGCAGCGCAGGGACAGTCGCCAACAATGAGCAGTTCTTC.

Only a few counts were recorded for this clonotype. The chain employs TRBV12-3 or TRBV12-4 and TRBJ2-3; no firm D call. With 6 bases removed from V and 5 bases from J, the gap between germline ends came to 12 bases. The CDR3 consists of 13 residues. The CDR3 reads CASRDQKGDTQYF. The CDR3 nucleotides are TGTGCCAGCAGAGATCAGAAGGGAGATACGCAGTATTTT.

In nucleotides, the CDR3 is TGTGCCAGCAGTTTGACTAGAGGGAGACAAGAGACCCAGTACTTC. This codes for CASSLTRGRQETQYF. V gene TRBV12-3 or TRBV12-4 combines with J gene TRBJ2-5, with D possibly being TRBD2 (6 bases). The CDR3 is made up of 15 amino acids. V lost 3 bases to trimming and J lost 2 bases, with 13 bases between them.

This chain uses TRBV21-1 with TRBJ2-7; the D call TRBD1 from the table was never checked on the DNA. TRBV21-1 is recorded as a pseudogene. This CDR3 comprises 15 residues. The CDR3 is CASSKGPAGVYEQYF. CDR3 coding DNA: TGTGCCAGCAGCAAAGGTCCCGCGGGAGTCTACGAGCAGTACTTC.

Comment on this clonotype: At one end the junction does not follow the germline gene, possibly because of a read error. The V and J genes are TRBV20-1 and TRBJ2-5, with TRBD1 identical over 10 bases. The CDR3 length is 14 residues. Germline V gene lookup returns CDR1 DFQATT and CDR2 SNEGSKA (reference sequence). CDR3: CSAHSGTGDHEQCF. The CDR3 region has the DNA TGCAGTGCTCATTCCGGGACAGGGGACCACGAGCAGTGCTTC.

This clonotype was detected only a few times. The V and J genes are TRBV2 and TRBJ2-2; 8 nucleotides align to TRBD1. CDR1 SNHLY and CDR2 FYNNEI come from the germline V gene. The V gene end was trimmed by 1 base and the J gene end by 4 bases; junction bases not matched to a gene: 8. The CDR3 runs to 17 residues. The CDR3 loop reads CASSEDPGGGTTGELFF. The CDR3, as DNA: TGTGCCAGCAGTGAAGACCCAGGGGGCGGAACCACCGGGGAGCTGTTTTTT.

This clonotype was detected only a few times. The rearrangement uses TRBV2 and TRBJ2-3; D gene ambiguous. The CDR3 covers 13 residues. In germline, CDR1 is SNHLY, CDR2 FYNNEI. V shed 7 bases and J shed 0 bases, with 8 bases lying between them. The CDR3 spells CASNAGSTDTQYF. CDR3 DNA sequence: TGTGCCAGCAACGCAGGTAGCACAGATACGCAGTATTTT.

There are many counts of this clonotype. V and J are TRBV7-9 and TRBJ2-1; unclear D gene. Germline CDR1 reads SEHNR; CDR2 reads FQNEAQ (reference sequence). This CDR3 has 12 residues. V lost 5 bases and J 5 bases, leaving 7 bases between the germline ends. The CDR3 DNA sequence: TGTGCCAGCAGCCGTCACGACAATGAGCAGTTCTTC. The encoded protein is CASSRHDNEQFF.

This chain joins TRBV9 and TRBJ2-4; D may match TRBD1 or TRBD2 (5 bases each). Germline CDR1 and CDR2: SGDLS and YYNGEE. The CDR3 covers 14 residues. Trimming pared 4 bases from V and 2 bases from J, leaving 10 bases between. The CDR3 sequence: CASSSGGTKNIQYF. DNA of the CDR3: TGTGCCAGCAGCTCTGGGGGTACCAAAAACATTCAGTACTTC.

Only a few counts were recorded for this clonotype. J is TRBJ2-7 and V is TRBV6-1; D gene ambiguous. Trimming removed 10 bases from V and 0 bases from J, with 16 bases in between. This CDR3 is built from 14 residues. Germline-derived CDR1 and CDR2 are MNHNS and SASEGT. CDR3 in amino acids: CATRTDYNSYEQYF. For the CDR3, the DNA is TGTGCCACCCGAACGGATTATAACTCCTACGAGCAGTACTTC.

The sample holds a few counts of this clonotype. The rearrangement links TRBV5-8 to TRBJ1-4; D is possibly TRBD1 (6 bases). The CDR3 loop spans 14 amino acids. V was trimmed by 1 base and J by 9 bases, leaving 13 bases between them. CDR1 is SGHTS and CDR2 is YDEGEE in the germline V gene. The CDR3 loop reads CASSLTGSLQKLFF. CDR3 DNA: TGTGCCAGCAGCTTGACAGGGAGCTTGCAAAAACTGTTTTTT.

The chain couples TRBV5-1 to TRBJ1-5, with D perhaps matching TRBD1 (6 bases). V was pared by 0 bases and J by 3 bases, with 10 bases between. Germline-derived CDR1 and CDR2 are SGHRS and YFSETQ. CDR3 length: 15 amino acids. CDR3: CASSLGDNNNQPQHF. The CDR3 DNA is TGCGCCAGCAGCTTGGGGGACAATAACAATCAGCCCCAGCATTTT. The entire variable domain, with the rest obtained from reference TRBV5-1 and TRBJ1-5, is as follows: KAGVTQTPRYLIKTRGQQVTLSCSPISGHRSVSWYQQTPGQGLQFLFEYFSETQRNKGNFPGRFSGRQFSNSRSEMNVSTLELGDSALYLCASSLGDNNNQPQHFGDGTRLSIL.

The J gene is TRBJ2-7, the V gene TRBV7-8; perhaps TRBD2 as D (6 bases). The CDR3 length is 16 residues. The germline V gene has CDR1 SGHVS and CDR2 FQNEAQ. Trimming took 2 bases from V and 2 from J, leaving 16 bases between them. CDR3 loop: CASSLYAGTVPYEQYF. The CDR3 DNA is TGTGCCAGCAGCTTATACGCGGGGACTGTACCCTACGAGCAGTACTTC.

This clonotype was observed at least ten times. The chain is built from TRBV5-1 and TRBJ2-1; TRBD2 is a possible D gene (6 bases). The CDR3 has 16 amino acids. The germline V gene encodes CDR1 SGHRS and CDR2 YFSETQ. V was cut by 0 bases and J by 4 bases, with 14 bases left in between. CDR3 in amino acids: CASSLALSGAYNEQFF. The CDR3, as DNA: TGCGCCAGCAGCTTGGCCCTATCGGGAGCTTACAATGAGCAGTTCTTC.

This clonotype was found a few times. The genes are TRBV7-2 and TRBJ2-3; D is unclear. V lost 5 bases to trimming and J lost 3 bases, with 9 bases between them. Per germline, CDR1 SGHTA and CDR2 FQGNSA. The CDR3 totals 13 residues. This CDR3 reads CASSPEATDTQYF. CDR3 coding DNA: TGTGCCAGCAGCCCGGAAGCTACAGATACGCAGTATTTT.

This rearrangement joins TRBV3-1 to TRBJ2-7; 13 bases are a match to TRBD2. The CDR3 is 17 amino acids. The germline V gene has CDR1 LGHDT and CDR2 YNNKEL (reference sequence). V gave up 3 bases and J gave up 3 bases; unmatched junction bases: 8. The CDR3 protein is CASSHDPGLAGFYEQYF. DNA of the CDR3: TGTGCCAGCAGCCATGATCCGGGACTAGCGGGGTTCTACGAGCAGTACTTC.

The CDR3 bases are TGTGCCAGCAGCCAAGGGGGACTAGCGGGAGACGAGCAGTACTTC. Its protein is CASSQGGLAGDEQYF. The V and J genes are TRBV3-1 and TRBJ2-5; 14 bases align to TRBD2. The closer fit of TRBJ2-7 to the DNA end suggests the J call may be wrong. In germline, CDR1 is LGHDT, CDR2 YNNKEL (reference sequence). The CDR3 covers 15 residues.

This clonotype has only a few counts. This chain uses TRBV5-5 with TRBJ2-1; D may be TRBD1 or TRBD2 (7 bases each). The germline V gene encodes CDR1 SGHKS and CDR2 YYEKEE (reference sequence). This CDR3 is 17 amino acids long. Trimming pared 7 bases from V and 8 bases from J, leaving 28 bases between. The chain's CDR3 is CASERGGAGGILHEQFF. The CDR3 bases are TGTGCCAGCGAACGAGGGGGGGCAGGGGGAATACTGCATGAGCAGTTCTTC. The variable domain in full, completed from reference TRBV5-5 and TRBJ2-1, reads DAGVTQSPTHLIKTRGQQVTLRCSPISGHKSVSWYQQVLGQGPQFIFQYYEKEERGRGNFPDRFSARQFPNYSSELNVNALLLGDSALYLCASERGGAGGILHEQFFGPGTRLTVL.

This rearrangement joins TRBV11-2 to TRBJ2-5; 10 bases line up with TRBD2. CDR1 is SGHAT and CDR2 is FQNNGV in the germline V gene. CDR3 length equals 16 residues. The V gene end was trimmed by 4 bases and the J gene end by 11 bases; junction bases not matched to a gene: 16. CDR3 residues: CASSSGLASGSWEQYF. CDR3 nucleotides: TGTGCCAGCAGCTCTGGGCTGGCTAGCGGGAGTTGGGAGCAGTACTTC.

In the case of this clonotype: This may stem from a read error, because a much larger clone lies one nucleotide away. The rearrangement uses TRBV5-1 and TRBJ2-7; TRBD2 matches at 7 bases. CDR3 length equals 14 residues. Germline V lookup: CDR1 SGHRS, CDR2 YFSETQ. The CDR3, as DNA: TGCGCCAGCAGCCCCAGCGGGATAATCTACGAGCGGTACTTC. The encoded protein is CASSPSGIIYERYF.

The gene calls are TRBV12-3 or TRBV12-4 and TRBJ2-7; 11 nucleotides line up with TRBD2. This CDR3 region has 21 residues. V was pared by 5 bases and J by 1 base, with 22 bases of the junction left unmatched. The CDR3 protein is CASSARSTSGSSSLGSYEQYF. CDR3 sequence (DNA): TGTGCCAGCAGTGCCCGCTCTACTAGCGGGAGTAGTTCATTGGGGTCCTACGAGCAGTACTTC.

The V call is TRBV20-1, the J call TRBJ2-4; 9 bases agree with TRBD2. Germline V gene lookup returns CDR1 DFQATT and CDR2 SNEGSKA (reference sequence). CDR3 length equals 17 residues. The junction had 8 bases not matched to a gene; V was cut back by 1 base and J by 1 base. For the CDR3, the DNA is TGCAGTGCTAGAGCCCTCGCGGGAGGGCCTGCCAAAAACATTCAGTACTTC. Translating it yields CSARALAGGPAKNIQYF.

This clonotype was seen only a few times. V usage is TRBV12-3 or TRBV12-4 and J usage is TRBJ1-2; possibly TRBD1 for D (5 bases). Between the trimmed V and J ends, which lost 5 bases and 4 bases, there was a span of 17 bases. The CDR3 extends over 15 amino acids. The CDR3 DNA reads as TGTGCCAGCAGTCCGACCGGGACGAAGAGCTATGGCTACACCTTC. This encodes CASSPTGTKSYGYTF.

V and J are TRBV15 and TRBJ2-5; 9 positions agree with TRBD1. This CDR3 is 18 amino acids long. Germline lookup yields CDR1 LNHNV and CDR2 YYDKDF (reference sequence). The V segment lost 0 bases and the J segment 4 bases; nucleotides outside the gene matches: 12. The CDR3 bases are TGTGCCACCAGCAGAGACCGGACAGGGGATAGTAATGGAGAGACCCAGTACTTC. Translating it yields CATSRDRTGDSNGETQYF.